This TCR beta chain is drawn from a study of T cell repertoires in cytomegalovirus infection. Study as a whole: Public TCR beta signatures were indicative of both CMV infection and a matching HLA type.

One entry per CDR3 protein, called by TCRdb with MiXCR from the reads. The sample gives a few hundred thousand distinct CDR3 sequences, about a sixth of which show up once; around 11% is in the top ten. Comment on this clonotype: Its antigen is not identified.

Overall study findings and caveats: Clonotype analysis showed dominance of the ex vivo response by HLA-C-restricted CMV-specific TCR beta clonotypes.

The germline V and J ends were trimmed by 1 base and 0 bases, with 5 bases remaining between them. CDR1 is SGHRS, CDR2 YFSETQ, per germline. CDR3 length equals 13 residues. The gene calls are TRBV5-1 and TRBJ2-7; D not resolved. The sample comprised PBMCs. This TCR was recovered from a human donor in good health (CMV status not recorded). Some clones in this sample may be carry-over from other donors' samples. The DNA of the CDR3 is TGCGCCAGCAGCTTGACCATCTCCTACGAGCAGTACTTC. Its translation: CASSLTISYEQYF.